The clone carrying this T cell receptor (beta chain) was found once. Germline lookup yields CDR1 SNHLY and CDR2 FYNNEI. The CDR3 is made up of 16 amino acids. The ends lost 7 bases at V and 3 bases at J; junction bases unmatched: 7. The data were taken from a study of blood T cell repertoires in COVID-19. Study-level background: The United States, Italy and Spain supplied acute and convalescent COVID-19 samples. Sources were T cells, B-cell-depleted T cells, or PBMCs; the material itself was cDNA or gDNA.

Authors' processing steps: Researchers report that nucleated cell counts were estimated from reference gene primer amplification. Libraries were prepared by immunoSEQ multiplex PCR; TCRdb keeps only in-frame clonotypes and omits some of them. That table supplies the V and J calls and clone size; D and trimming were determined from the DNA. The sample lists 100,000 or so clones, about 90% occurring once. The chain is built from TRBV2 and TRBJ2-1; TRBD2 agrees at 12 bases. The clonotype was recovered from a human donor in a cohort sampled during active COVID-19. The sample consisted of peripheral blood. DNA of the CDR3: TGTGCCAGCACCCGACTAGCGGGAGAGGGCTACAATGAGCAGTTCTTC. This sequence encodes CASTRLAGEGYNEQFF.